The present T cell receptor (beta chain) was sequenced within a study of T cell changes during pregnancy in multiple sclerosis. Profiling relied on immunoSEQ multiplex PCR, and the TCRdb table lists in-frame clones only, not all of them. Of tens of thousands of clones listed, roughly nine tenths were seen once; the top ten hold around 12%. The CDR3 has 15 residues. The V gene end was trimmed by 10 bases and the J gene end by 1 base; junction bases not matched to a gene: 8. Looked up from germline, CDR1 is SNHLY and CDR2 is FYNNEI. The chain has TRBV2 and TRBJ2-3; 10 bases agree with TRBD2. The specimen comprised CD8+ T cells from peripheral blood mononuclear cells, sampled in the first trimester of pregnancy. This receptor was identified in a female donor with multiple sclerosis, enrolled in a pregnancy study. CDR3 region: CAIIRGLARTDTQYF. CDR3 bases: TGTGCCATCATAAGGGGACTAGCGCGCACAGATACGCAGTATTTT.